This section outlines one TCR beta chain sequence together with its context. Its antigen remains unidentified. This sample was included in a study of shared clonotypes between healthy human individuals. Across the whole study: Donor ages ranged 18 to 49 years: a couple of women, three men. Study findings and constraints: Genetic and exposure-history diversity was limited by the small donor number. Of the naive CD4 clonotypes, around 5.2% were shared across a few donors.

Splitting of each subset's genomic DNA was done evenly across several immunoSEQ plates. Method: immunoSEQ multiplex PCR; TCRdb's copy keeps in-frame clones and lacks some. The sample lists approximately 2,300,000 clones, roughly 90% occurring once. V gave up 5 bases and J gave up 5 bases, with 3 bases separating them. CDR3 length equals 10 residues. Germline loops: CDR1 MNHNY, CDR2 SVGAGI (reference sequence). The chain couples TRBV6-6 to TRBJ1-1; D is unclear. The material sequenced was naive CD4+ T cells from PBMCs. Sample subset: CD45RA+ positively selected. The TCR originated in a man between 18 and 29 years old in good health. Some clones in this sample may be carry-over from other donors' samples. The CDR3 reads CASSRTEAFF. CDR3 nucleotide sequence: TGTGCCAGCAGTCGGACTGAAGCTTTCTTT.